The rows below give T cell receptor beta chains drawn from one sample of a study of cytomegalovirus exposure and HLA in healthy donors. This table comes from immunoSEQ multiplex PCR, and its TCRdb copy is limited to in-frame clones, with some not included. The table lists about 150,000 clones, 80% of them singletons, with around 6% in the top ten. The sequencing sample was made of PBMCs. The receptors were sampled from a woman between 35 and 50 years old in good health and CMV-seropositive. Each CDR3 is given with its conserved first and last residue. Fields, in order: clone size, D gene, V gene, J gene, CDR3 protein, CDR3 DNA. D genes are given only for firm matches. Clone size is given for some rows only: seen once, a few or many times, or a class if the clone is expanded.

few	TRBD2	TRBV30	TRBJ2-2	CAWSPGLAGAGELFF	TGTGCCTGGAGCCCGGGACTAGCGGGAGCCGGGGAGCTGTTTTTT
-	TRBD1	TRBV11-2	TRBJ2-1	CASSSKASGTGGYEQFF	TGTGCCAGCAGCTCGAAGGCGTCCGGGACAGGCGGGTATGAGCAGTTCTTC
-	-	TRBV25-1	TRBJ2-1	CASLRDGEQFF	TGTGCCAGTTTGCGGGACGGTGAGCAGTTCTTC
once	-	TRBV2	TRBJ2-7	CASSQTGFYEQYF	TGTGCCAGCAGTCAAACAGGGTTCTACGAGCAGTACTTC
-	-	TRBV28	TRBJ1-5	CASSRGGGNQPQHF	TGTGCCAGCTCAAGAGGGGGTGGCAATCAGCCCCAGCATTTT
-	-	TRBV7-9	TRBJ2-7	CASSLGHGGQFSYEQYF	TGTGCCAGCAGCTTAGGGCACGGCGGGCAATTCTCCTACGAGCAGTACTTC
-	TRBD2	TRBV7-9	TRBJ2-1	CASSPRGREDSNEQFF	TGTGCCAGCAGCCCTCGTGGGCGGGAGGATTCCAATGAGCAGTTCTTC
-	TRBD1	TRBV15	TRBJ1-1	CATSRKQGSTEAFF	TGTGCCACCAGCAGAAAACAGGGGTCGACTGAAGCTTTCTTT
-	-	TRBV27	TRBJ2-5	CASSLVPGVKTQYF	TGTGCCAGCAGTTTAGTTCCGGGAGTAAAGACCCAGTACTTC
-	-	TRBV27	TRBJ2-3	CATTSSVAGDTQYF	TGTGCCACCACCTCTAGTGTTGCCGGAGATACGCAGTATTTT